The rows below give T cell receptor beta chains drawn from one sample of a study of siplizumab effects on memory and regulatory T cells. Produced via immunoSEQ multiplex PCR; TCRdb's table is partial and in-frame only. Of around 110,000 clones listed, approximately 94% were seen once; the top ten hold under 2%. The sequencing sample was made of non-Treg CD4+ T cells sorted from blood. The source is a human donor in good health. The CDR3 runs from the conserved cysteine through the conserved F or W. The order of the fields is CDR3 DNA, CDR3 protein, clone size, J gene, D gene, V gene. A D gene is named only where the DNA matches it firmly. Size is omitted from some rows. Given values are once, few, many or a class for expanded clones.

TGTGCCAGCGATCGGGACTCAGGGTTCGGGACTGAAGCTTTCTTT CASDRDSGFGTEAFF once TRBJ1-1 . TRBV2
TGTGCCAGCTCACCGGGGGATCTCTCCTACGAGCAGTACTTC CASSPGDLSYEQYF . TRBJ2-7 . TRBV18
TGTGCCAGCAGCTTAATGGCGGGCCGCTCCCCCTACGAGCAGTACTTC CASSLMAGRSPYEQYF few TRBJ2-7 . TRBV11-2
TGTGCCAGCGCAAGGGACGCACTCTACGAGCAGTGCTTC CASARDALYEQCF . TRBJ2-7 . TRBV6-5
TGTGCCAGCAGAGAAAGGACAGGGAGGAACACTGAAGCTTTCTTT CASRERTGRNTEAFF . TRBJ1-1 TRBD1 TRBV2
TGTGCCTGGAGTGAGGGGACAGGGGGCGGCACAGATACGCAGTATTTT CAWSEGTGGGTDTQYF . TRBJ2-3 TRBD1 TRBV30
TGCGCCAGCAGCTTGACAGGGAATCAGCCCCAGCATTTT CASSLTGNQPQHF once TRBJ1-5 . TRBV5-1
TGTGCCAGCAGCTTTGCGGTTAACACTGAAGCTTTCTTT CASSFAVNTEAFF . TRBJ1-1 . TRBV11-3
TGTGCCATCAGTGAGTCTAGGGGTCAGCCCCAGCATTTT CAISESRGQPQHF . TRBJ1-5 . TRBV10-3
TGTGCCAGTAGTATAGATCTCGGGAGGGGACTAGCGGTGAGCACAGATACGCAGTATTTT CASSIDLGRGLAVSTDTQYF . TRBJ2-3 TRBD2 TRBV19
TGTGCCAGCAGGGGGTCGGGGGGGGCCTCAATCGGGACCCAGTACTTC CASRGSGGASIGTQYF once TRBJ2-5 TRBD2 TRBV27
TGTGCCAGCAGAGCAGCAGGACAGCCTTATGGCTACACCTTC CASRAAGQPYGYTF . TRBJ1-2 . TRBV6-5
TGCGCCAGCAGCTTGCGCGACAGTCAAGAGACCCAGTACTTC CASSLRDSQETQYF . TRBJ2-5 . TRBV5-1
TGTGCCAGCTCACCAGGGGTACAGGGTCAGCCCCAGCATTTT CASSPGVQGQPQHF . TRBJ1-5 . TRBV18
TGTGCCAGCAGGGCTTCACCCGGGACAGGGCCCTACGAGCAGTACTTC CASRASPGTGPYEQYF once TRBJ2-7 TRBD1 TRBV27
TGTGCCAGCAGCTTAGGCGGTTCCAGCGGGGACACCGGGGAGCTGTTTTTT CASSLGGSSGDTGELFF . TRBJ2-2 TRBD2 TRBV11-2
TGTGCCAGCAGCCCGCTGGGCGGGGGGGTTCCCTACGAGCAGTACTTC CASSPLGGGVPYEQYF once TRBJ2-7 TRBD2 TRBV7-2
TGCGCCAGCAGCCAAGATGGGACTTCCACAGATACGCAGTATTTT CASSQDGTSTDTQYF . TRBJ2-3 . TRBV4-1
TGTGCCAGCAGTGAACGGGCAGGGGGCCCCGGGGAGCTGTTTTTT CASSERAGGPGELFF . TRBJ2-2 TRBD1 TRBV2
TGTGCTAGTGGTAGGGACAGCCGATCCTACGAGCAGTACTTC CASGRDSRSYEQYF . TRBJ2-7 TRBD1 TRBV12-5
TGTGCCAGCAGGGACAGGGTAACAGGAAACACCATATATTTT CASRDRVTGNTIYF . TRBJ1-3 TRBD1 TRBV6-5
TGTGCCAGCAGTCCCGACCCGGGGGTTTGGGGGGAGCTGTTTTTT CASSPDPGVWGELFF . TRBJ2-2 . TRBV6-1
TGCAGCGTTGAAGATCGGACAGGGGGCTACGAGCAGTACTTC CSVEDRTGGYEQYF . TRBJ2-7 TRBD1 TRBV29-1
TGTGCCAGCGACCCCGGGACGACTCGCGAGCAGTACTTC CASDPGTTREQYF . TRBJ2-7 . TRBV2
TGCGCCAGCAGCTTGGATCAGGGGGCCTACTACGAGCAGTACTTC CASSLDQGAYYEQYF . TRBJ2-7 TRBD1 TRBV5-1
TGTGCCATCAGTGAGTCCCCCGGGACGGAAAATCAGCCCCAGCATTTT CAISESPGTENQPQHF once TRBJ1-5 . TRBV10-3
TGTGCCAGCAGATACCAGTCTGGACAGACGTCCTACGAGCAGTACTTC CASRYQSGQTSYEQYF . TRBJ2-7 . TRBV6-5
TGCGCCAGCAGTGGGGCGACTAGCGGCCAAGAGACCCAGTACTTC CASSGATSGQETQYF . TRBJ2-5 TRBD2 TRBV10-1
TGTGCCAGCAGTGATCCTTTTCAGGGGCAAGAGACCCAGTACTTC CASSDPFQGQETQYF . TRBJ2-5 . TRBV27
TGCGCCAGCAGCTTGCAGGCCACCGCGGCCAAAAACATTCAGTACTTC CASSLQATAAKNIQYF . TRBJ2-4 . TRBV5-1
TGCGCCAGCAGCTTGGAGCCCCAGGGCACAGATACGCAGTATTTT CASSLEPQGTDTQYF . TRBJ2-3 . TRBV5-1